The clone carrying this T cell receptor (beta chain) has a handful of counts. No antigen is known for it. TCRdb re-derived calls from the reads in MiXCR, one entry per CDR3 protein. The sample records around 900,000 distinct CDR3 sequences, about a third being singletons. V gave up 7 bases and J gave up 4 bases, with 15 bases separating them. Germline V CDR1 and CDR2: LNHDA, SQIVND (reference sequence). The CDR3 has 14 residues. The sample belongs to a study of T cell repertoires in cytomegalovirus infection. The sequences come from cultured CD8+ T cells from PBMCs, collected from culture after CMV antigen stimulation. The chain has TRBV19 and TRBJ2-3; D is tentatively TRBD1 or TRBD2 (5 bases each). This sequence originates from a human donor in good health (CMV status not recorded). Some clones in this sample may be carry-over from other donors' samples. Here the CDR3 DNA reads TGTGCCAGTAATTTAATCGGGGCGGCAGATACGCAGTATTTT. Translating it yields CASNLIGAADTQYF.